The rows below give T cell receptor beta chains drawn from one sample of a study of blood T cells in healthy people across ages. TCRdb independently ran MiXCR on the 5' RACE reads; one entry per CDR3 protein. The sample contains approximately 850,000 distinct CDR3 sequences, roughly 60% of which appear only once. Sequencing was done on a sample of blood. The receptors derive from a man aged 25 to 45 in good health. Each CDR3 is given with its conserved first and last residue. A D gene is named only where the DNA matches it firmly. The size field is filled for only some rows; it gives once, few, many or a size class.

D gene	clone size	V gene	J gene	CDR3 protein	CDR3 DNA
NA	NA	TRBV19	TRBJ2-1	CASSMAGASDEQFF	TGTGCCAGTAGTATGGCAGGGGCGAGCGATGAGCAGTTCTTC
NA	few	TRBV4-2	TRBJ2-7	CASSPDAGPYEQYF	TGTGCCAGCAGTCCAGACGCCGGGCCGTACGAGCAGTACTTC
NA	once	TRBV4-3	TRBJ2-1	CASSQEGPWINEQFF	TGCGCCAGCAGCCAAGAGGGACCCTGGATAAATGAGCAGTTCTTC
NA	NA	TRBV3-1	TRBJ2-7	CASSRTRGRGDSYEQYF	TGTGCCAGCAGCCGAACGCGAGGGAGGGGGGACTCCTACGAGCAGTACTTC
NA	NA	TRBV28	TRBJ2-5	CASSFRTPETQYF	TGTGCCAGCAGTTTTAGGACCCCAGAGACCCAGTACTTC
NA	NA	TRBV6-2/TRBV6-3	TRBJ2-1	CASSYGDLQETQFF	TGTGCCAGCAGTTACGGAGACCTCCAAGAGACCCAGTTCTTC
NA	NA	TRBV28	TRBJ2-5	CASSRTSTEGTDVRWTQYF	TGTGCCAGCAGTCGCACTTCGACAGAAGGGACTGACGTGCGGTGGACCCAGTACTTC
NA	NA	TRBV20-1	TRBJ1-4	CSASFGVWGEKLFF	TGCAGTGCTAGTTTTGGGGTTTGGGGTGAAAAACTGTTTTTT
TRBD2	NA	TRBV20-1	TRBJ2-3	CSASREIRDTQYF	TGCAGTGCTTCGCGGGAGATCCGAGATACGCAGTATTTT
TRBD2	NA	TRBV4-3	TRBJ2-7	CASSQVTGAGDYNEQYF	TGCGCCAGCAGCCAAGTGACTGGAGCGGGGGACTACAATGAGCAGTACTTC
TRBD1	NA	TRBV5-1	TRBJ1-2	CASSPYSIPTGDYGYTF	TGCGCCAGCAGCCCCTATTCCATCCCGACAGGGGACTATGGCTACACCTTC
NA	NA	TRBV3-1	TRBJ2-4	CASSLGTPGKNIQYF	TGTGCCAGCAGCTTAGGGACACCGGGAAAAAACATTCAGTACTTC
NA	NA	TRBV7-2	TRBJ2-7	CASSLALVSYEQYF	TGTGCCAGCAGCTTAGCCTTAGTATCCTACGAGCAGTACTTC
TRBD2	NA	TRBV9	TRBJ2-1	CASSVGRMGLSYNEQFF	TGTGCCAGCAGCGTAGGCCGGATGGGACTATCCTACAATGAGCAGTTCTTC
NA	NA	TRBV2	TRBJ2-3	CASRSGPTDTQYF	TGTGCCAGCAGGAGCGGGCCGACAGATACGCAGTATTTT
TRBD1	NA	TRBV7-2	TRBJ2-7	CASSCGTGEYEQYF	TGTGCCAGCAGTTGCGGGACAGGGGAATACGAGCAGTACTTC
TRBD1	NA	TRBV7-9	TRBJ2-7	CASSPRGLDNYEQYF	TGTGCCAGCAGCCCGAGGGGGCTGGATAACTACGAGCAGTACTTC
NA	few	TRBV4-2	TRBJ2-7	CASSLTGWHRRYYEQYF	TGTGCCAGCAGCCTAACCGGTTGGCACAGGAGATACTACGAGCAGTACTTC
NA	few	TRBV20-1	TRBJ2-1	CSAREDSSSYNEQFF	TGCAGTGCTAGAGAGGACAGTTCCTCCTACAATGAGCAGTTCTTC
TRBD2	NA	TRBV20-1	TRBJ2-7	CSAPGLAVYEQYF	TGCAGTGCACCGGGACTAGCGGTCTACGAGCAGTACTTC
NA	few	TRBV6-2/TRBV6-3	TRBJ2-7	CASIGGYEQYF	TGTGCCAGCATCGGCGGGTACGAGCAGTACTTC
NA	few	TRBV6-1	TRBJ2-5	CATDLAGKETQYF	TGTGCCACGGATTTGGCAGGGAAAGAGACCCAGTACTTC
NA	NA	TRBV7-7	TRBJ2-7	CASSMGSTYEQYF	TGTGCTAGCAGCATGGGGTCGACCTACGAGCAGTACTTC
NA	NA	TRBV7-2	TRBJ2-1	CASTSAPSGLNEQFF	TGTGCCAGCACATCGGCTCCTTCGGGCCTGAATGAGCAGTTCTTC
TRBD1	NA	TRBV12-3/TRBV12-4	TRBJ1-5	CASSEKTGKRQPQHF	TGTGCCAGCAGTGAAAAGACAGGGAAGAGGCAGCCCCAGCATTTT
NA	once	TRBV7-9	TRBJ2-7	CASSLGAPQYF	TGTGCCAGCAGCTTAGGGGCCCCGCAGTACTTC
TRBD2	NA	TRBV27	TRBJ2-7	CATRAGGAPYEQYF	TGTGCCACCAGGGCGGGAGGGGCTCCCTACGAGCAGTACTTC
NA	NA	TRBV5-1	TRBJ2-7	CASSLAVEGAYEQYF	TGCGCCAGCAGCTTGGCCGTGGAAGGGGCCTACGAGCAGTACTTC
NA	once	TRBV30	TRBJ2-7	CAWSETGYEQYF	TGTGCCTGGAGTGAAACAGGGTACGAGCAGTACTTC
NA	NA	TRBV3-1	TRBJ2-7	CASSQEGGAQSYEQYF	TGTGCCAGCAGCCAGGAGGGGGGGGCCCAATCCTACGAGCAGTACTTC
NA	many	TRBV29-1	TRBJ2-7	CSVGVWSTYEQYF	TGCAGCGTTGGGGTTTGGAGTACCTACGAGCAGTACTTC
NA	NA	TRBV12-3/TRBV12-4	TRBJ2-7	CASSLSFGSYEQYF	TGTGCCAGCAGTTTGTCCTTCGGGTCCTACGAGCAGTACTTC